The rows below give T cell receptor beta chains drawn from one sample of a study of OX40 agonist ivuxolimab in advanced cancers. The repertoire was sequenced with immunoSEQ multiplex PCR; TCRdb's copy has only in-frame clones and lacks some. The profile shows around 100,000 clones, 85% to 95% of them singletons. Material: CD4+ or CD8+ T cells sorted from blood, obtained in a trial of the OX40 agonist ivuxolimab. All receptors derive from an adult with an advanced solid tumor such as melanoma, head and neck, liver or kidney cancer. The CDR3 runs from the conserved cysteine through the conserved F or W. A D gene is named only where the DNA matches it firmly. Rows give clone size only sometimes, using once, few, many, or a class for an expanded clone.

d_call | j_call | clone_size | v_call | cdr3_aa | cdr3_nt
TRBD1 | TRBJ2-2 | - | TRBV30 | CAWTLQGTGELFF | TGTGCCTGGACCCTACAGGGGACCGGGGAGCTGTTTTTT
- | TRBJ2-1 | once | TRBV5-4 | CASSLVGAVSYNEQFF | TGTGCCAGCAGCTTGGTCGGAGCGGTATCCTACAATGAGCAGTTCTTC
- | TRBJ2-1 | - | TRBV28 | CASSYSRGYNEQFF | TGTGCCAGCAGTTACTCCCGCGGCTACAATGAGCAGTTCTTC
- | TRBJ1-1 | - | TRBV2 | CASSITFPDGAEAFF | TGTGCCAGCAGCATTACCTTCCCGGACGGAGCTGAAGCTTTCTTT
TRBD1 | TRBJ2-1 | - | TRBV6-1 | CASSRQGPSYNEQFF | TGTGCCAGCAGCAGACAGGGACCCTCCTACAATGAGCAGTTCTTC
- | TRBJ1-3 | - | TRBV5-1 | CASSLGTVNSGNTIYF | TGCGCCAGCAGCTTAGGGACGGTTAACTCTGGAAACACCATATATTTT
- | TRBJ1-1 | - | TRBV10-3 | CAISGPGMNTEAFF | TGTGCCATCAGTGGTCCAGGGATGAACACTGAAGCTTTCTTT
- | TRBJ2-1 | - | TRBV2 | CASSEWGSSYNEQFF | TGTGCCAGCAGTGAATGGGGAAGCTCCTACAATGAGCAGTTCTTC
- | TRBJ2-1 | - | TRBV15 | CATSRRDSRVNEQFF | TGTGCCACCAGCAGGAGGGACTCCCGAGTGAATGAGCAGTTCTTC
TRBD1 | TRBJ1-5 | - | TRBV6-4 | CASSAETGVQPQHF | TGTGCCAGCAGTGCTGAGACAGGGGTTCAGCCCCAGCATTTT